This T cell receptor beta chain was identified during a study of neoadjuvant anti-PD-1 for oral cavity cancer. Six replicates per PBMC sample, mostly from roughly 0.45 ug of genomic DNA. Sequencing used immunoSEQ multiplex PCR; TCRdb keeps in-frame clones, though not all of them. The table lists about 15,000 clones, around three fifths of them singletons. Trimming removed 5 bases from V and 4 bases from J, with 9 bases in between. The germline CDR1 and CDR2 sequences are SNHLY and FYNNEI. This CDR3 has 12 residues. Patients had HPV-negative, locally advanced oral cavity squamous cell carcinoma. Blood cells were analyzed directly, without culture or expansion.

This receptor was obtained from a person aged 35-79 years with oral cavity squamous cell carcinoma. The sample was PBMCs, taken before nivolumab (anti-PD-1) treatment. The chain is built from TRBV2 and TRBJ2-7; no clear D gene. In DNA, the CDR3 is TGTGCCAGCAGTTCGACCAGTTACGAGCAGTACTTC. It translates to CASSSTSYEQYF.